This entry concerns a single T cell receptor beta chain. What it binds is unknown. The V gene end was trimmed by 1 base and the J gene end by 6 bases; junction bases not matched to a gene: 3. This CDR3 has 14 amino acids. CDR1 is MGHDK, CDR2 SYGVNS, per germline. Extracted RNA was reverse transcribed, and the resulting cDNA served as sequencing template. This table comes from immunoSEQ multiplex PCR, and its TCRdb copy is limited to in-frame clones, with some not included. Here the sample spans 110,000 to 150,000 clones, around 58% being singletons. This entry comes from a study of CD8+ T cells in alopecia areata. Overall study findings and caveats: Scalp sample sequencing also detects resident alphabeta T cells of normal skin.

Specimen: CD4+ T cells sorted from blood, collected at week 0. The clonotype was recovered from a human donor with alopecia areata. The chain couples TRBV25-1 to TRBJ2-3, with TRBD1 matching 8 bases. The CDR3 loop is CASSEWTGTDTQYF. As DNA, the CDR3 is TGTGCCAGCAGTGAATGGACAGGGACGGATACGCAGTATTTT.